These 32 T cell receptor beta chains originate from one sample sequenced in a study of radiotherapy plus CTLA-4 blockade in lung cancer. The repertoire was sequenced with immunoSEQ multiplex PCR; TCRdb's copy has only in-frame clones and lacks some. The data show 30,000 or so clones, 78% seen once. The sequencing used peripheral blood, collected from a patient treated with radiotherapy plus ipilimumab. These receptors all stem from a human donor with non-small cell lung cancer who had stable disease on radiotherapy plus ipilimumab.

A remark on this clone: The same CDR3 is also encoded by other DNA sequences in this sample. The chain employs TRBV19 and TRBJ1-5, with D tentatively TRBD1 (6 bases). The CDR3 totals 14 residues. Trimming removed 9 bases from V and 3 bases from J, with 15 bases in between. In germline, CDR1 is LNHDA, CDR2 SQIVND (reference sequence). Written as DNA, the CDR3 is TGTGCCAGCAGCATACAGGGACCCAATCAGCCCCAGCATTTT. It encodes CASSIQGPNQPQHF.

In its sample, this clone was seen a few times. The J gene is TRBJ2-1, the V gene TRBV5-1; 12 bases are shared with TRBD2. The CDR3 has 16 amino acids. Trimming cost V 4 bases and J 7 bases; bases outside gene matches: 9. Germline V lookup: CDR1 SGHRS, CDR2 YFSETQ. Here the CDR3 reads CASSGASSGGVNEQFF. The CDR3 DNA sequence: TGCGCCAGCAGCGGTGCTTCTAGCGGGGGGGTGAATGAGCAGTTCTTC.

The CDR3 DNA reads as TGTGCCAGCAGCTGGGACGGGAACACCGGGGAGCTGTTTTTT. Amino acid sequence: CASSWDGNTGELFF. The chain links TRBV7-3 to TRBJ2-2; tentatively, D is TRBD1 or TRBD2 (5 bases each). CDR1 is SGHTA and CDR2 is FQGTGA in the germline V gene. V was clipped by 4 bases and J by 1 base, with 7 bases between them. The CDR3 length is 14 residues.

The V gene is TRBV2, the J gene TRBJ1-6; 9 bases are shared with TRBD1. CDR1 is SNHLY, CDR2 FYNNEI, per germline. CDR3 length equals 16 residues. V shed 4 bases, J shed 10 bases, and the junction held 11 bases outside the gene matches. As DNA, the CDR3 is TGTGCCAGCAGTGGGGGGAGGACAGGGGAGCAATCACCCCTCCACTTT. Encoded protein: CASSGGRTGEQSPLHF. Full variable domain (missing parts from reference TRBV2 and TRBJ1-6): EPEVTQTPSHQVTQMGQEVILRCVPISNHLYFYWYRQILGQKVEFLVSFYNNEISEKSEIFDDQFSVERPDGSNFTLKIRSTKLEDSAMYFCASSGGRTGEQSPLHFGNGTRLTVT.

The chain couples TRBV9 to TRBJ1-1; possible D gene TRBD1, 5 bases. CDR3 length equals 15 residues. V lost 3 bases, J lost 7 bases, and 19 bases lay in between. The germline V gene encodes CDR1 SGDLS and CDR2 YYNGEE. The CDR3: CASSADVGTYLEAFF. The CDR3 DNA reads as TGTGCCAGCAGCGCCGATGTTGGGACCTACCTTGAAGCTTTCTTT.

The chain is built from TRBV7-2 and TRBJ2-7; D unclear. Deletions cut 2 bases from V and 6 bases from J, with 11 bases between. The CDR3 is made up of 13 amino acids. Germline loops: CDR1 SGHTA, CDR2 FQGNSA. CDR3 region: CASSLTAAREQYF. The DNA of the CDR3 is TGTGCCAGCAGCTTAACGGCAGCGCGCGAGCAGTACTTC.

In DNA, the CDR3 is TGTGCCAGCTCACCAGTCGGGGCGCAGGGTCTGTTCTTC. Translating gives CASSPVGAQGLFF. V usage is TRBV18 and J usage is TRBJ2-1; D is perhaps TRBD1 or TRBD2 (5 bases each). Germline lookup yields CDR1 KGHSH and CDR2 LQKENI. Between the trimmed V and J ends, which lost 2 bases and 15 bases, there was a span of 17 bases. The length of the CDR3 is 13 residues. The full variable domain, in which reference TRBV18 and TRBJ2-1 provide the parts outside the CDR3, is NAGVMQNPRHLVRRRGQEARLRCSPMKGHSHVYWYRQLPEEGLKFMVYLQKENIIDESGMPKERFSAEFPKEGPSILRIQQVVRGDSAAYFCASSPVGAQGLFFGPGTRLTVL.

This clone was detected a few times. V usage is TRBV11-2 and J usage is TRBJ1-4, with TRBD1 matching 7 bases. There are 17 residues in the CDR3. Trimming cost V 4 bases and J 3 bases; bases outside gene matches: 11. CDR1 SGHAT and CDR2 FQNNGV come from the germline V gene. In nucleotides, the CDR3 is TGTGCCAGCAGCTCCCGGTGGAGGGGGCTCGCTAATGAAAAACTGTTTTTT. It is translated as CASSSRWRGLANEKLFF.

The CDR3 sequence is CASRHGQPTGGYTF. CDR3 DNA sequence: TGTGCCAGCAGGCACGGACAGCCCACGGGAGGCTACACCTTC. The V call is TRBV28, the J call TRBJ1-2, with D perhaps TRBD1 (6 bases). The CDR3 extends over 14 amino acids. Trimming cost V 6 bases and J 8 bases, with 19 bases left between them. CDR1 is MDHEN and CDR2 is SYDVKM in the germline V gene.

The chain uses TRBV10-3 and TRBJ1-1, with D maybe TRBD1 (5 bases). The CDR3 is 14 residues long. Germline CDR1 ENHRY, CDR2 SYGVKD. Trimming cost V 11 bases and J 1 base, with 17 bases left between them. The CDR3 spells CAVATRGRNTEAFF. As DNA, the CDR3 is TGTGCCGTCGCAACCCGGGGCAGGAACACTGAAGCTTTCTTT.

Turning to this clone: This same CDR3 is encoded by further DNA sequences in the sample. This chain joins TRBV7-8 and TRBJ1-2, with 9 bases identical to TRBD1. The length of the CDR3 is 15 residues. Looked up from germline, CDR1 is SGHVS and CDR2 is FQNEAQ. The V segment lost 1 base and the J segment 8 bases; nucleotides outside the gene matches: 8. CDR3 sequence reads: CASSLVPQGAGGYTF. For the CDR3, the DNA is TGTGCCAGCAGCTTAGTCCCACAGGGGGCGGGGGGCTACACCTTC.

The V and J genes are TRBV10-3 and TRBJ2-1, with D tentatively TRBD1 (6 bases). The CDR3 length is 16 residues. The V end was cut by 10 bases, the J end by 4 bases, with 23 bases between. The germline V gene has CDR1 ENHRY and CDR2 SYGVKD. The CDR3: CAKEIPRGEGYNEQFF. As DNA, the CDR3 is TGTGCCAAAGAAATACCCAGGGGAGAAGGGTACAATGAGCAGTTCTTC.

This sequence joins TRBV19 and TRBJ2-7; tentatively, D is TRBD1 or TRBD2 (6 bases each). This CDR3 comprises 15 residues. Germline loops: CDR1 LNHDA, CDR2 SQIVND (reference sequence). V lost 3 bases and J lost 5, with 17 bases in between. For the CDR3, the DNA is TGTGCCAGTAGTATTGGAGGGGGAACCCGGAACGAGCAGTACTTC. Translated: CASSIGGGTRNEQYF.

This rearrangement joins TRBV27 to TRBJ1-5, with TRBD1 matching over 12 bases. V was pared by 4 bases and J by 0 bases, with 7 bases of the junction left unmatched. CDR1 is MNHEY, CDR2 SMNVEV, per germline (reference sequence). The CDR3 runs 18 residues. The DNA of the CDR3 is TGTGCCAGCAGTTCGAGCGGGACAGGGGGCTATAGCAATCAGCCCCAGCATTTT. Translated: CASSSSGTGGYSNQPQHF.

The chain couples TRBV5-1 to TRBJ2-3; TRBD2 matches 8 bases. The CDR3 spans 17 residues. J was trimmed by 5 bases and V by 0 bases; bases with no gene match: 11. Germline V gene lookup returns CDR1 SGHRS and CDR2 YFSETQ. The CDR3 loop reads CASSLAERGLSRDTQYF. The CDR3 bases are TGCGCCAGCAGCTTGGCCGAGCGGGGGCTGTCGAGAGATACGCAGTATTTT.

This clone was seen a few times. The V and J genes are TRBV5-8 and TRBJ1-6; TRBD1 aligns across 9 bases. Germline V lookup: CDR1 SGHTS, CDR2 YDEGEE. This CDR3 has 14 residues. The J segment lost 6 bases and the V segment lost 6 bases, leaving 4 bases of the junction unmatched. As DNA, the CDR3 is TGTGCCAGCACTGGGACAGGGACTAATTCACCCCTCCACTTT. It encodes CASTGTGTNSPLHF. The whole variable domain, remainder taken from reference TRBV5-8 and TRBJ1-6, is EAGVTQSPTHLIKTRGQQATLRCSPISGHTSVYWYQQALGLGLQFLLWYDEGEERNRGNFPPRFSGRQFPNYSSELNVNALELEDSALYLCASTGTGTNSPLHFGNGTRLTVT.

The gene calls are TRBV28 and TRBJ2-2, with D maybe TRBD2 (6 bases). Germline V gene data show CDR1 as MDHEN and CDR2 as SYDVKM. This CDR3 is built from 15 residues. Deletions cut 5 bases from V and 4 bases from J, with 14 bases between. The CDR3: CASSPLGLSTGELFF. CDR3 bases: TGTGCCAGCAGTCCCCTGGGACTTAGCACCGGGGAGCTGTTTTTT. Together with reference TRBV28 and TRBJ2-2, the CDR3 gives the full variable domain: DVKVTQSSRYLVKRTGEKVFLECVQDMDHENMFWYRQDPGLGLRLIYFSYDVKMKEKGDIPEGYSVSREKKERFSLILESASTNQTSMYLCASSPLGLSTGELFFGEGSRLTVL.

This sequence joins TRBV2 and TRBJ2-4; 9 nucleotides agree with TRBD2. CDR1 and CDR2 (germline): SNHLY, FYNNEI. The CDR3 has 17 residues. The trim removed 2 bases at V and 3 bases at J, leaving 8 bases unmatched. DNA for the CDR3: TGTGCCAGCAGTGAAAGAGTGGCGGGGGGGGACAAAAACATTCAGTACTTC. Its translation is CASSERVAGGDKNIQYF.

The sample holds a few counts of this clone. The chain combines TRBV5-4 with TRBJ1-2; TRBD1 is a possible D gene (5 bases). V was pared by 0 bases and J by 4 bases, with 10 bases between. Germline lookup yields CDR1 SGHNT and CDR2 YYREEE (reference sequence). This CDR3 comprises 14 residues. The CDR3 DNA reads as TGTGCCAGCAGCTTGGGTTACCAGGGCTATGGCTACACCTTC. Its protein is CASSLGYQGYGYTF.

A few counts support this clone. This chain connects TRBV5-1 to TRBJ1-3; 8 positions match TRBD1. The junction had 12 bases not matched to a gene; V was cut back by 3 bases and J by 4 bases. Germline V lookup: CDR1 SGHRS, CDR2 YFSETQ. CDR3 size: 17 residues. The CDR3 DNA reads as TGCGCCAGCAGCTCTGGACAGGGCGGTATCTCCGGAAACACCATATATTTT. Encoded protein: CASSSGQGGISGNTIYF. Variable domain in full (rest from reference TRBV5-1 and TRBJ1-3): KAGVTQTPRYLIKTRGQQVTLSCSPISGHRSVSWYQQTPGQGLQFLFEYFSETQRNKGNFPGRFSGRQFSNSRSEMNVSTLELGDSALYLCASSSGQGGISGNTIYFGEGSWLTVV.

The V call is TRBV27, the J call TRBJ1-1, with D uncertain. Trimming pared 3 bases from V and 5 bases from J, leaving 10 bases between. Germline V gene data show CDR1 as MNHEY and CDR2 as SMNVEV (reference sequence). The CDR3 totals 13 residues. The CDR3 is CASSFDVGTEAFF. DNA for the CDR3: TGTGCCAGCAGTTTCGACGTTGGGACTGAAGCTTTCTTT.

This chain links TRBV28 with TRBJ2-3; 8 nucleotides match TRBD2. This CDR3 spans 16 amino acids. CDR1 and CDR2 from the germline V gene are MDHEN and SYDVKM. J gave up 5 bases and V 3 bases, and 10 bases lay outside the gene matches. The CDR3 loop is CASSFSPAGAQDTQYF. In DNA, the CDR3 is TGTGCCAGCAGTTTTAGTCCAGCGGGGGCCCAAGATACGCAGTATTTT.

The chain employs TRBV5-2 and TRBJ1-2. TRBV5-2 corresponds to a pseudogene. The CDR3 is 16 amino acids. The CDR3 protein is CASKRFGVRKTYGYTF. CDR3 DNA: TGTGCCAGCAAACGATTCGGAGTACGAAAGACCTATGGCTACACCTTC.

The chain employs TRBV28 and TRBJ2-5; D perhaps matches TRBD1 (5 bases). V was shortened by 2 bases and J by 4 bases, with 11 bases between the two germline ends. The germline V gene has CDR1 MDHEN and CDR2 SYDVKM. The CDR3 is made up of 14 amino acids. The CDR3 coding sequence is TGTGCCAGCAGTTTAGTACCAGGGCGAGAGACCCAGTACTTC. This codes for CASSLVPGRETQYF.

The rearrangement joins TRBV29-1 to TRBJ1-1; a weak D match, TRBD1 (6 bases). The germline CDR1 and CDR2 sequences are SQVTM and ANQGSEA. The CDR3 totals 13 residues. Trimming shortened V by 5 bases and J by 0 bases, and 10 bases separated the two germline ends. CDR3 in amino acids: CSVSRGVNTEAFF. CDR3 nucleotides: TGCAGCGTTTCGAGGGGGGTGAACACTGAAGCTTTCTTT.

The chain is built from TRBV15 and TRBJ1-1; tentatively, D is TRBD1 (6 bases). The germline V gene has CDR1 LNHNV and CDR2 YYDKDF (reference sequence). The V end lost 5 bases, the J end lost 4 bases, and 17 bases lay between the germline ends. The CDR3 length is 15 residues. The CDR3 protein is CATSGPFTGLTEAFF. CDR3 in DNA: TGTGCCACCAGCGGACCATTTACAGGGCTCACTGAAGCTTTCTTT.

The chain combines TRBV7-2 with TRBJ2-1; D gene unclear. V was trimmed by 6 bases and J by 5 bases, leaving 14 bases between them. The CDR3 has 14 amino acids. The V gene's germline CDR1 is SGHTA and CDR2 FQGNSA. CDR3: CASSSARLDNEQFF. The DNA for the CDR3 is TGTGCCAGCAGTTCCGCGCGCCTGGACAATGAGCAGTTCTTC.

The chain recombines TRBV29-1 with TRBJ2-1; 9 bases are shared with TRBD1. V lost 6 bases, J lost 3 bases, and 6 bases stayed unmatched. The germline V gene has CDR1 SQVTM and CDR2 ANQGSEA. The CDR3 has 14 amino acids. This chain's CDR3 is CSVEQGAIYNEQFF. The CDR3 nucleotides are TGCAGCGTGGAACAGGGGGCGATCTACAATGAGCAGTTCTTC.

This chain uses TRBV4-3 with TRBJ2-7; perhaps TRBD1 as D (6 bases). Between the trimmed V and J ends, which lost 4 bases and 3 bases, there was a span of 19 bases. Germline-derived CDR1 and CDR2 are LGHNA and YSLEER. There are 16 residues in the CDR3. The CDR3 loop reads CASSPGNRDTDYEQYF. The DNA of the CDR3 is TGCGCCAGCAGCCCGGGGAACCGGGACACCGACTACGAGCAGTACTTC.

The chain uses TRBV6-4 and TRBJ1-4, with 8 bases lining up with TRBD1. The germline gives CDR1 MRHNA, CDR2 SNTAGT. This CDR3 contains 15 residues. The V and J ends lost 3 bases and 8 bases, in that order; junction bases with no gene match: 8. The CDR3 DNA sequence: TGTGCCAGCAGTGAAGCGACAGGGGAGGAAGAAAAACTGTTTTTT. It translates to CASSEATGEEEKLFF.

The gene calls are TRBV28 and TRBJ2-5, with 10 bases identical to TRBD1. The CDR3 contains 16 residues. Germline CDR1 and CDR2: MDHEN and SYDVKM. V dropped 6 bases and J dropped 1; count of bases not matched to a gene: 8. CDR3 protein: CASRDGTGAFQETQYF. Written as DNA, the CDR3 is TGTGCCAGCAGAGACGGGACAGGGGCTTTCCAAGAGACCCAGTACTTC.

The chain uses TRBV4-3 and TRBJ1-2; D ambiguous. Germline assignment: CDR1 LGHNA and CDR2 YSLEER. The CDR3 length is 16 residues. V was shortened by 1 base and J by 9 bases, with 21 bases between the two germline ends. The CDR3 DNA follows: TGCGCCAGCAGCCAAGCTCTACTAGCAGACCCTAGCCGCTACACCTTC. Residues: CASSQALLADPSRYTF.